This T cell receptor (beta chain) comes out of a study of shared clonotypes between healthy human individuals. In the study overall: With ages of 18 to 49, the donors were a couple of women and a few men.

Trimming removed 1 base from V and 8 bases from J, with 12 bases in between. This CDR3 contains 14 residues. Germline values: CDR1 SGHVT, CDR2 SQSDAQ. In the sorted-subset replicate PCRs, about 200 ng DNA, 25,000 to 30,000 T cell genomes, was used. Clones were sequenced by immunoSEQ multiplex PCR, and TCRdb holds only the in-frame ones, with some missing. The sample has about 2.4 million clones; 93% are singletons. This chain joins TRBV7-4 and TRBJ2-1; D is uncertain. The material sequenced was naive CD4+ T cells from PBMCs. Subset described: CD45RA+ positively selected. The TCR comes from a man aged 18 to 29 in good health. Some clones in this sample may be carry-over from other donors' samples. The CDR3 DNA reads as TGTGCCAGCAGCTTAGGGTTGGCTTTAGATGAGCAGTTCTTC. It is translated as CASSLGLALDEQFF.